A single TCR beta chain is shown here with its context. The data stem from a study of T-cell memory formation after mild COVID-19. TCRdb used MiXCR to reprocess the 5' RACE reads, holding one entry per CDR3 protein. The table lists about 470,000 distinct CDR3 sequences, approximately 25% of them singletons. The receptor was isolated from an adult woman who had mild COVID-19 (a few samples of this study predate the infection). Cell type and time point are not known. Specimen: PBMCs or a T cell subset sorted from them (not recorded which).

The CDR3 nucleotides are TGTGCCAGCAGTTGGGGCCTAGCGGGCTCCTACGAGCAGTACTTC. Translating gives CASSWGLAGSYEQYF. J is TRBJ2-7 and V is TRBV27, with 8 bases aligning to TRBD2. Trimming at V came to 4 bases and at J to 0 bases, leaving 5 bases not matched to a gene. CDR1 and CDR2 from the germline V gene are MNHEY and SMNVEV (reference sequence). This CDR3 is 15 amino acids long.